This T cell receptor beta chain was documented in a study of T cell responses to AZD1222 COVID-19 vaccine (dated by TCRdb to 2020 to 2023). Broadly, across the study: A total of around 240 trial participants underwent TCR sequencing, of whom about 210 received two doses of AZD1222 and about 26 received two doses of the MenACWY control vaccine. Trial participants were enrolled into age subgroups of 18-55, 56-69 and 70-plus years, which contained around 140, 26 and 57 TCR-sequenced participants, respectively. The study at large found these results: Because no day 14 peak-response samples were available, the repertoires could be characterized only after the peak T cell response. Conclusions about previously exposed vaccinees are limited, since just a handful of AZD1222 recipients were seropositive for SARS-CoV-2 at baseline. In the small 56-69-year group, the increase in depth fell short of significance, most likely because of low power. After two AZD1222 doses, spike-specific TCR breadth and depth were significantly higher than at day 0 and than in MenACWY recipients. Vaccine-associated CD4 TCRs spanned the whole spike protein, with dominant responses in regions 160-218 and 743-854. Epitopes outside the regions mutated in the B.1.351 and B.1.1.7 variants were reportedly recognized by nearly half of the unique spike-specific TCRs. Most participants were white British and females outnumbered males, and the authors suggested that clonal diversity may have been underestimated.

The time point label here, explained by the study, means: about 28 days (+/-7) after the second vaccine dose. AZD1222 recipients with second doses at about 4 weeks or about 12 weeks were pooled, because spike-specific TCR depth and breadth did not differ between schedules. The vaccinee samples were drawn from two UK trials, COV001 and COV002, one of which was a single-blind randomized controlled phase 2/3 trial testing AZD1222 (ChAdOx1 nCoV-19) in healthy adults. For TCRbeta chain sequencing, PBMC samples were collected from trial participants at day 0 and at day 28 after the second dose. Note on this clone: The antigen this receptor binds is unknown. The record has no base qualities; no much larger clone is one base away.

Taken from the germline V gene, the CDR1 and CDR2 loops are LGHNA and YSLEER. Taken from cysteine to phenylalanine, the CDR3 has 18 residues. Kept here is only the CDR3 DNA, which spans 54 bases and is read in frame from base 1. V is trimmed back by 0 bases and J by 0 bases, and the junction contains 11 bases that no gene match accounts for. The CDR3 regions of human TCRbeta chains were analyzed by immunosequencing. On the study's bioinformatics: Repertoire TCRs were checked for matches against a reference library of SARS-CoV-2-specific TCRs that had been generated using the MIRA antigen-specificity platform. Breadth meant the fraction of unique TCRs that were SARS-CoV-2-associated, whereas depth meant the fraction of total T cells that were SARS-CoV-2-associated. Using the MIRA data, each spike-specific TCR was mapped to the spike region that the TCR reacts to and placed in a CD4 or CD8 class. Log10-transformed breadth and depth values were compared by one-way ANOVA with Sidak's multiple comparisons tests. This is the immuneACCESS table as TCRdb keeps it, with only in-frame sequences that have V and J called. A part of the clones is gone; compared with another copy, unresolved V genes explain less than half, and the rest is unexplained. From that table come the V and J calls and clone size; the DNA was used to work out D and trimming. This sample gives 90,000 to 150,000 clones in total; about 85% of them show up just once. The top ten constitute just over 2.5% of the sample.

Sequenced material: peripheral blood, taken 28 days after the second AZD1222 dose. The receptor comes from an adult who received the AZD1222 COVID-19 vaccine. The rearrangement joined TRBV4-3 to TRBJ2-7; 7 central nucleotides agree with TRBD2. The nucleotides read TGCGCCAGCAGCCAAGATCTTAATTTGGGGGGGAGCTCCTACGAGCAGTACTTC. Its protein product is CASSQDLNLGGSSYEQYF.